A selection of T cell receptor beta chains follows, all from one sample in a study of shared clonotypes between healthy human individuals. Repertoires were generated with immunoSEQ multiplex PCR, while TCRdb's copy carries only in-frame clones and drops some. The sample lists approximately 620,000 clones; roughly 97% were seen once. The sequenced material came from naive CD4+ T cells sorted from blood. These receptors were collected from a woman in her 30s in good health. Both conserved end residues are part of each CDR3. The D gene is left open where the match is weak. Size tells how often a clone was seen (once, few, many) or the class of an expanded clone, and some rows leave it out.

CDR3	DNA	size	J	V	D
CSVPGQGAIEQYF	TGCAGCGTACCGGGACAGGGGGCGATCGAGCAGTACTTC	-	TRBJ2-7	TRBV29-1	TRBD1
CASSEAWAGSGELFF	TGTGCCAGCAGTGAAGCGTGGGCGGGGTCGGGGGAGCTGTTTTTT	-	TRBJ2-2	TRBV6-1	-
CASSRDRSYEQYF	TGTGCCAGCAGCAGGGACCGGTCCTACGAGCAGTACTTC	-	TRBJ2-7	TRBV5-8	-
CASNSDSLASSTNEKLFF	TGTGCCAGTAACTCGGACAGTCTAGCATCCTCAACTAATGAAAAACTGTTTTTT	-	TRBJ1-4	TRBV19	-
CASSLDSRSSYNEQFF	TGTGCCAGCAGCTTAGATAGCCGGAGCTCCTACAATGAGCAGTTCTTC	-	TRBJ2-1	TRBV13	-
CASSLVAGSYEQYF	TGTGCCAGCAGCTTAGTGGCGGGGTCCTACGAGCAGTACTTC	-	TRBJ2-7	TRBV11-2	-
CAISRTVDSGNTIYF	TGTGCCATCAGTAGGACGGTAGACTCTGGAAACACCATATATTTT	once	TRBJ1-3	TRBV10-3	-
CASANQGAQPQHF	TGTGCTAGTGCTAACCAGGGGGCTCAGCCCCAGCATTTT	-	TRBJ1-5	TRBV12-5	TRBD1
CASRGTGNQPQHF	TGTGCCAGCAGGGGGACAGGGAATCAGCCCCAGCATTTT	-	TRBJ1-5	TRBV6-1	TRBD1
CASSLGFRSSSTDTQYF	TGTGCCAGCAGCTTAGGGTTCAGGAGCTCTAGCACAGATACGCAGTATTTT	-	TRBJ2-3	TRBV7-9	-
CASSFSQPGGVNTGELFF	TGTGCCAGCAGTTTTTCCCAGCCCGGGGGGGTGAACACCGGGGAGCTGTTTTTT	-	TRBJ2-2	TRBV27	TRBD2
CASSFTGTSTDTQYF	TGTGCCAGCAGCTTCACCGGGACCAGCACAGATACGCAGTATTTT	-	TRBJ2-3	TRBV11-3	-
CASSWGLSDTQYF	TGTGCCAGCAGTTGGGGACTGTCAGATACGCAGTATTTT	-	TRBJ2-3	TRBV27	-
CASSFDRGGLEQYF	TGTGCCAGCAGTTTTGACAGGGGCGGTCTCGAGCAGTACTTC	-	TRBJ2-7	TRBV6-6	TRBD1
CTSSHLGVRYEQFF	TGCACCAGCAGCCACCTCGGAGTAAGATATGAGCAGTTCTTC	once	TRBJ2-1	TRBV1	-
CASSRTGGNQPQHF	TGTGCCAGCAGTCGGACAGGGGGAAATCAGCCCCAGCATTTT	-	TRBJ1-5	TRBV6-1	TRBD1
CASNPEYSNQPQHF	TGTGCCAGCAATCCAGAATATAGCAATCAGCCCCAGCATTTT	-	TRBJ1-5	TRBV2	-
CASSVAPAWLAGGNEQFF	TGTGCCAGCAGCGTAGCCCCCGCTTGGTTAGCGGGAGGGAATGAGCAGTTCTTC	once	TRBJ2-1	TRBV9	TRBD2
CASRIHREAGELFF	TGTGCCAGCAGGATCCACAGGGAAGCCGGGGAGCTGTTTTTT	-	TRBJ2-2	TRBV2	-
CASSVDPSGTYEQYF	TGTGCCAGCAGCGTAGATCCTAGCGGAACCTACGAGCAGTACTTC	-	TRBJ2-7	TRBV9	TRBD2
CASYSGITDTQYF	TGTGCCAGCTATAGCGGTATCACAGATACGCAGTATTTT	-	TRBJ2-3	TRBV6-5	-
CASSLSSYNEQFF	TGCGCCAGCAGCTTGAGCAGTTACAATGAGCAGTTCTTC	-	TRBJ2-1	TRBV5-1	-
CASRPRTGDDTQYF	TGTGCCAGCAGACCCCGGACAGGGGACGATACGCAGTATTTT	-	TRBJ2-3	TRBV2	TRBD1
CASSSTAPTGELFF	TGTGCCAGCAGTTCAACAGCACCCACCGGGGAGCTGTTTTTT	-	TRBJ2-2	TRBV27	-
CASSGSLPGQVEQFF	TGTGCCAGCAGCGGTAGCCTACCGGGGCAGGTGGAGCAGTTCTTC	-	TRBJ2-1	TRBV7-2	-
CASSPLESTDTQYF	TGTGCCAGCTCACCACTTGAAAGCACAGATACGCAGTATTTT	-	TRBJ2-3	TRBV18	-
CASSLAGPSYNEQFF	TGCGCCAGCAGCTTGGCAGGACCCTCCTACAATGAGCAGTTCTTC	-	TRBJ2-1	TRBV5-1	-
CASAISSYEQYF	TGTGCCAGCGCGATAAGCTCCTACGAGCAGTACTTC	-	TRBJ2-7	TRBV28	-
CASSCVGRKQFF	TGTGCCAGCAGTTGCGTGGGACGGAAGCAGTTCTTC	-	TRBJ2-1	TRBV6-7	-
CASSPGQRVSYEQYF	TGTGCCAGCAGCCCTGGACAGCGCGTCTCCTACGAGCAGTACTTC	-	TRBJ2-7	TRBV6-5	-
CASSLGGAVDEQYF	TGCGCCAGCAGCTTGGGAGGGGCGGTGGACGAGCAGTACTTC	-	TRBJ2-7	TRBV5-1	-
CASSYPGAGEQYF	TGTGCCAGCAGTTACCCAGGGGCGGGGGAGCAGTACTTC	-	TRBJ2-7	TRBV28	-
CASSLAGISGYNEQFF	TGTGCCAGCAGCTTGGCCGGGATTAGCGGATACAATGAGCAGTTCTTC	-	TRBJ2-1	TRBV5-6	-
CASSFSWTSGAGNEQFF	TGTGCCAGCAGCTTTTCTTGGACTAGCGGTGCGGGAAATGAGCAGTTCTTC	-	TRBJ2-1	TRBV5-4	TRBD2
CASSIGVSGSYNEQFF	TGTGCCAGTAGTATAGGAGTGAGCGGTTCCTACAATGAGCAGTTCTTC	-	TRBJ2-1	TRBV19	-
CSSGADTQYF	TGTTCCTCGGGTGCAGATACGCAGTATTTT	-	TRBJ2-3	TRBV7-9	-
CASSIPGQNEKLFF	TGTGCCAGTAGTATCCCGGGGCAAAATGAAAAACTGTTTTTT	-	TRBJ1-4	TRBV19	-
CASTAAVSGNTIYF	TGTGCCAGCACCGCGGCGGTCTCTGGAAACACCATATATTTT	-	TRBJ1-3	TRBV6-5	-
CASSLVGGELFF	TGTGCCAGCAGCTTAGTTGGCGGGGAGCTGTTTTTT	-	TRBJ2-2	TRBV11-3	-
CASSLADGQGNYGYTF	TGTGCCAGCAGCTTAGCGGACGGACAGGGAAACTATGGCTACACCTTC	-	TRBJ1-2	TRBV7-2	TRBD1
CASSLVVGGNQAKNIQYF	TGCGCCAGCAGCTTGGTAGTAGGGGGGAACCAAGCCAAAAACATTCAGTACTTC	-	TRBJ2-4	TRBV5-1	-
CASTLSGSPYEQYF	TGTGCCAGCACCCTAAGCGGGAGCCCCTACGAGCAGTACTTC	once	TRBJ2-7	TRBV28	TRBD2
CASSSELDWSTGELFF	TGTGCCAGCAGCTCGGAACTGGACTGGAGCACTGGGGAGCTGTTTTTT	-	TRBJ2-2	TRBV5-5	-
CSVTGVGGYTF	TGCAGCGTAACAGGGGTAGGTGGCTACACCTTC	-	TRBJ1-2	TRBV29-1	TRBD1
CASSLPDRSYEQYF	TGTGCCAGCAGCTTACCGGACCGCTCCTACGAGCAGTACTTC	-	TRBJ2-7	TRBV7-7	-
CASSTGTSGYQETQYF	TGCGCCAGCAGCACCGGGACTAGCGGATACCAAGAGACCCAGTACTTC	-	TRBJ2-5	TRBV5-1	TRBD2
CASSLMLMLAREGGELFF	TGTGCCAGCAGCTTGATGTTGATGCTGGCAAGGGAAGGCGGGGAGCTGTTTTTT	-	TRBJ2-2	TRBV5-6	-
CASRTGQVYYGYTF	TGTGCCAGCAGGACGGGACAGGTGTACTATGGCTACACCTTC	few	TRBJ1-2	TRBV6-1	TRBD1
CASSLLLTSGITYEQYF	TGTGCCAGCAGCTTATTGTTAACTAGCGGCATTACCTACGAGCAGTACTTC	-	TRBJ2-7	TRBV7-9	TRBD2